This T cell receptor (beta chain) came from a study of cytomegalovirus exposure and HLA in healthy donors. Whole-study results and caveats: The study put 150 to 200 TCR beta chains on its list as cytomegalovirus-associated.

A roughly 130-subject validation cohort, separate from the roughly 670-subject first cohort, supplied the donors. About this clone itself: Its antigen remains unidentified.

Profiling relied on immunoSEQ multiplex PCR, and the TCRdb table lists in-frame clones only, not all of them. The top ten clones hold roughly 3% of a sample with more than 200,000 clones, about 90% of them seen once. Looked up from germline, CDR1 is MDHEN and CDR2 is SYDVKM. This CDR3 spans 17 amino acids. J lost 4 bases, V lost 3 bases, and 6 bases had no gene match. V and J are TRBV28 and TRBJ2-3, with 14 nucleotides matching TRBD2. The receptor was isolated from a woman in her 30s in good health and CMV-seronegative. Sequenced: PBMCs. CDR3 amino acids: CASSFSGLAGVSDTQYF. DNA of the CDR3: TGTGCCAGCAGTTTTTCGGGACTAGCGGGAGTATCAGATACGCAGTATTTT.